Shown below are 6 T cell receptor beta chains from a single sample sequenced in a study of blood T cell repertoires in COVID-19. The method was immunoSEQ multiplex PCR; TCRdb's version includes in-frame clones alone and lacks a portion of them. This table has 200,000 to 300,000 clones, about 87% appearing once. Source material: PBMCs or T cells enriched from blood (not recorded which). The origin of the receptors is a woman aged 40 to 49 with acute COVID-19.

This chain joins TRBV7-2 and TRBJ2-1; 9 nucleotides line up with TRBD1. J lost 5 bases, V lost 1 base, and 3 bases had no gene match. Per germline, CDR1 SGHTA and CDR2 FQGNSA. This CDR3 contains 15 residues. The chain's CDR3 is CASSLGDRVNNEQFF. The CDR3 DNA is TGTGCCAGCAGCTTAGGGGACAGGGTAAACAATGAGCAGTTCTTC.

The CDR3 loop reads CASSWGQGGTEAFF. Written as DNA, the CDR3 is TGCGCCAGCAGCTGGGGACAGGGGGGAACTGAAGCTTTCTTT. The chain couples TRBV5-1 to TRBJ1-1; TRBD1 agrees at 11 bases. The CDR3 consists of 14 residues. The V gene's germline CDR1 is SGHRS and CDR2 YFSETQ. The V segment lost 3 bases and the J segment 5 bases; nucleotides outside the gene matches: 3. Looking up the rest from reference TRBV5-1 and TRBJ1-1 gives the full variable domain: KAGVTQTPRYLIKTRGQQVTLSCSPISGHRSVSWYQQTPGQGLQFLFEYFSETQRNKGNFPGRFSGRQFSNSRSEMNVSTLELGDSALYLCASSWGQGGTEAFFGQGTRLTVV.

The rearrangement links TRBV11-2 to TRBJ1-2; weak D call: TRBD1 (6 bases). Germline V gene sequence: CDR1 SGHAT, CDR2 FQNNGV. The V end was cut by 1 base, the J end by 8 bases, with 14 bases between. This CDR3 region has 14 residues. Here the CDR3 reads CASSLATGLGGYTF. In nucleotides, the CDR3 is TGTGCCAGCAGCTTAGCGACAGGATTAGGGGGCTACACCTTC.

The chain couples TRBV5-6 to TRBJ2-3, with 7 bases that match TRBD2. There are 14 residues in the CDR3. Germline-derived CDR1 and CDR2 are SGHDT and YYEEEE. With V trimmed by 4 bases and J by 2 bases, 4 bases remained unmatched. As DNA, the CDR3 is TGTGCCAGCAGCCGGGGGGAGGACACAGATACGCAGTATTTT. It yields the protein CASSRGEDTDTQYF.

V is TRBV11-3 and J is TRBJ2-6, with D perhaps matching TRBD1 (6 bases). The length of the CDR3 is 19 residues. Trimming shortened V by 2 bases and J by 0 bases, and 17 bases separated the two germline ends. Per the germline V gene, CDR1 is SGHNT and CDR2 is YENEEA. This chain's CDR3 is CASSLRGHSLGSGANVLTF. Written as DNA, the CDR3 is TGTGCCAGCAGCTTAAGGGGACACTCTTTGGGCTCTGGGGCCAACGTCCTGACTTTC.

This clone has just a few counts. This chain uses TRBV30 with TRBJ1-5; D possibly corresponds to TRBD1 (6 bases). This CDR3 contains 15 residues. Germline loops: CDR1 GTSNPN, CDR2 SVGIG (reference sequence). V was cut by 2 bases and J by 7 bases, with 18 bases left in between. In DNA form, the CDR3 reads TGTGCCTGGAGTCCCCTTTCCTCAGGGGTCCAGCCCCAGCATTTT. Residues: CAWSPLSSGVQPQHF.